The clone carrying this T cell receptor beta chain has only a few counts. The sample comes from a study of CD8+ T cells in alopecia areata. Study summary: Tofacitinib treatment spanned 6 to 18 months, with 6 months off drug afterward.

The V gene's germline CDR1 is SNHLY and CDR2 FYNNEI. The CDR3 totals 14 residues. Trimming stripped 7 bases from V and 0 bases from J, with 13 bases between. Once RNA had been extracted, it was reverse transcribed into cDNA to act as the sequencing template. Here immunoSEQ multiplex PCR was the method, and the copy in TCRdb shows in-frame clones only, minus some. This sample carries more than 150,000 clones, 45% to 55% of them seen once, and the ten largest clones take just under 20%. This clonotype originated in a human donor with alopecia areata. Sequenced material: CD8+ T cells sorted from blood, taken at week 0. The chain combines TRBV2 with TRBJ2-7; a possible D gene is TRBD1 (5 bases). CDR3 residues: CASTDRQGSYEQYF. In nucleotides, the CDR3 is TGTGCCAGCACCGACCGCCAGGGCTCCTACGAGCAGTACTTC.